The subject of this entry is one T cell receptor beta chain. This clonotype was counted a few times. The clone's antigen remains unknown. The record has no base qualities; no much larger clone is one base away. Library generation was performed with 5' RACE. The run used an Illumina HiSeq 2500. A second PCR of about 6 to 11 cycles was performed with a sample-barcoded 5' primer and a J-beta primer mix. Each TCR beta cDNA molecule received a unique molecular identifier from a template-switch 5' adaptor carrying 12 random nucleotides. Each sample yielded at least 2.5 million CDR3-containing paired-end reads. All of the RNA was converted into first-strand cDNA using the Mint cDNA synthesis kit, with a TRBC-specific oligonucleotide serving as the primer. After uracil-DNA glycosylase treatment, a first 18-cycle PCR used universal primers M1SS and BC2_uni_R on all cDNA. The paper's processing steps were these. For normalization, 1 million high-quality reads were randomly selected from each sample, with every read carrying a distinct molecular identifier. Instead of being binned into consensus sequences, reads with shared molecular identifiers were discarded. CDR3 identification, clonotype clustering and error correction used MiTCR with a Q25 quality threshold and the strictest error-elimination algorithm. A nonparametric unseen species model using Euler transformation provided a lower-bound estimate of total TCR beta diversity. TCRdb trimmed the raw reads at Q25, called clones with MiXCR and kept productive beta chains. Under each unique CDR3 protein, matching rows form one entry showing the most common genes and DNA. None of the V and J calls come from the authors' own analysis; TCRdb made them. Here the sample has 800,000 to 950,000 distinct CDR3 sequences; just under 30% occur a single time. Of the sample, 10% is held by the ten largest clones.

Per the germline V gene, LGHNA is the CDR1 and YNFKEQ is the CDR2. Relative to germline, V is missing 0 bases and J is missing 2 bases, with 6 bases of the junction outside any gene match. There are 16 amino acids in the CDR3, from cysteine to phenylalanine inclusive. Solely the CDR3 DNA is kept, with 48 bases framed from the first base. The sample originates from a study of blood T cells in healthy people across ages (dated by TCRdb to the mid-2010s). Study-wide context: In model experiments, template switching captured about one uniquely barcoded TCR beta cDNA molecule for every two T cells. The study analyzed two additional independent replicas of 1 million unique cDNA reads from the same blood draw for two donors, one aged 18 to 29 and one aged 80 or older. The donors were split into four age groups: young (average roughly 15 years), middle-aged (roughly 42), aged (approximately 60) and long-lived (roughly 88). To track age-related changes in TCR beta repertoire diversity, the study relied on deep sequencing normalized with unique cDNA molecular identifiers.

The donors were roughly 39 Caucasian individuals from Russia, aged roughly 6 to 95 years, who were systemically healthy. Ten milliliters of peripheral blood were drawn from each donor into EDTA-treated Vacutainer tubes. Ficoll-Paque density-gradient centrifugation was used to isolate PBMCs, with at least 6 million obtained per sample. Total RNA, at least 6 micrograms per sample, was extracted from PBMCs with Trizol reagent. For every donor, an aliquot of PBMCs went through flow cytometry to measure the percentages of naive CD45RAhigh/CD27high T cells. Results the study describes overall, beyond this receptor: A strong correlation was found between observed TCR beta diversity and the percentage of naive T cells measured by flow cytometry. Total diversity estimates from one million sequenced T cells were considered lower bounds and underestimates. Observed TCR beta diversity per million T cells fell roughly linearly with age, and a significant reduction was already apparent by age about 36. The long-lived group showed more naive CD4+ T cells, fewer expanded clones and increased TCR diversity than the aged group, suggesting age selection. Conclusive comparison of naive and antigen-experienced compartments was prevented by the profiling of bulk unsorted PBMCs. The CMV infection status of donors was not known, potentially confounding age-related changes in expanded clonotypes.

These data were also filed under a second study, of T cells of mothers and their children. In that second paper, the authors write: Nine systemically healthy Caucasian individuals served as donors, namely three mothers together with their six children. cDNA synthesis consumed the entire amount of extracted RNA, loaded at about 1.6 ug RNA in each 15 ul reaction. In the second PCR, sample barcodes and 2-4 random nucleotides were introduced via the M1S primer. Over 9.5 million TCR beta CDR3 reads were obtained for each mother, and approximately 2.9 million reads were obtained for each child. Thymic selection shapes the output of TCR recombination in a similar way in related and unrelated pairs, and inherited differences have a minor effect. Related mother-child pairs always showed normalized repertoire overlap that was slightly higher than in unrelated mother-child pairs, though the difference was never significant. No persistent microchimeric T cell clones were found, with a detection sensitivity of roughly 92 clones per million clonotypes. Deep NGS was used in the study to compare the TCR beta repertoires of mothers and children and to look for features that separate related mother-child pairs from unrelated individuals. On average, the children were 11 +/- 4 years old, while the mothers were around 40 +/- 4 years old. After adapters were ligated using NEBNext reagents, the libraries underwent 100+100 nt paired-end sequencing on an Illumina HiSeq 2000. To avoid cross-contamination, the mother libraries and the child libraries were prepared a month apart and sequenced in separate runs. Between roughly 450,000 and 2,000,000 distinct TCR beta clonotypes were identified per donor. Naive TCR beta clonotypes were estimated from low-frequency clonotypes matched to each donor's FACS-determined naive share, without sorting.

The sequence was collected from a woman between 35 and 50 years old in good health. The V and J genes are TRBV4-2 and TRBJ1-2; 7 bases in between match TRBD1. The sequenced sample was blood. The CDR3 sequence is CASSQEQGPPNYGYTF. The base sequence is TGTGCCAGCAGCCAAGAACAGGGGCCTCCAAACTATGGCTACACCTTC.